A single sample is the source of the 30 T cell receptor beta chains below, sequenced in a study of shared clonotypes between healthy human individuals. Sequencing was performed with immunoSEQ multiplex PCR; in TCRdb, only in-frame clones are kept and a portion is missing. The data hold 2 million to 2.5 million clones, with 93% observed a single time. Sequenced input: naive CD4+ T cells from PBMCs. Subset reported: CD45RA+ positively selected. The receptors were sampled from a man aged 18 to 30 in good health. Some clones in this sample may be carry-over from other donors' samples.

On this clone: This CDR3 is also generated by other DNA sequences in the sample. The chain recombines TRBV5-1 with TRBJ1-5; D ambiguous. Germline V lookup: CDR1 SGHRS, CDR2 YFSETQ. Trimming removed 0 bases at V and 7 bases at J, with 8 bases between. The CDR3 spans 13 residues. The CDR3 nucleotides read TGCGCCAGCAGCTTGGGTGGGTCCCAGCCCCAGCATTTT. Protein product: CASSLGGSQPQHF.

The V call is TRBV18, the J call TRBJ1-3, with a tentative D call TRBD1 (6 bases). Germline CDR1 is KGHSH and CDR2 is LQKENI. Trimming cost V 3 bases and J 7 bases, with 19 bases left between them. This CDR3 has 16 amino acids. The CDR3 here is CASSPLQDRSVNTIYF. Written as DNA, the CDR3 is TGTGCCAGCTCACCTCTCCAGGACAGATCGGTGAACACCATATATTTT. The variable domain in full, completed from reference TRBV18 and TRBJ1-3, reads NAGVMQNPRHLVRRRGQEARLRCSPMKGHSHVYWYRQLPEEGLKFMVYLQKENIIDESGMPKERFSAEFPKEGPSILRIQQVVRGDSAAYFCASSPLQDRSVNTIYFGEGSWLTVV.

This chain uses TRBV9 with TRBJ2-5, with 8 bases identical to TRBD1. In germline, CDR1 is SGDLS, CDR2 YYNGEE. After removal of 4 bases from V and 4 bases from J, the junction contained 12 bases not matched to a gene. The CDR3 spans 16 residues. The CDR3 DNA reads as TGTGCCAGCAGCCTAGAGACAGGGGCAGCGGGAGAGACCCAGTACTTC. Its translation is CASSLETGAAGETQYF. Complete variable domain (other parts from reference TRBV9 and TRBJ2-5): DSGVTQTPKHLITATGQRVTLRCSPRSGDLSVYWYQQSLDQGLQFLIQYYNGEERAKGNILERFSAQQFPDLHSELNLSSLELGDSALYFCASSLETGAAGETQYFGPGTRLLVL.

This clone was found once. The chain has TRBV27 and TRBJ2-7; D is unclear. CDR3 length equals 13 residues. Germline V gene sequence: CDR1 MNHEY, CDR2 SMNVEV (reference sequence). Deletions cut 8 bases from V and 2 bases from J, with 13 bases between. The CDR3 sequence: CASGLNTAYEQYF. The CDR3, as DNA: TGTGCCAGCGGGCTCAACACTGCCTACGAGCAGTACTTC.

Note on this clone: The sample contains more than one DNA sequence encoding this CDR3. The chain carries TRBV25-1 and TRBJ2-3, with D possibly being TRBD1 (6 bases). The V gene's germline CDR1 is MGHDK and CDR2 SYGVNS. This CDR3 has 13 amino acids. The V and J ends lost 6 bases and 2 bases respectively, with 9 bases between them. The CDR3 loop reads CASRDSTTDTQYF. In DNA, the CDR3 is TGTGCCAGCAGGGACAGTACCACAGATACGCAGTATTTT.

Concerning this clone: At the DNA level, this CDR3 is encoded by other sequences in the same sample as well. This chain uses TRBV11-3 with TRBJ2-1; no firm D call. Between the trimmed V and J ends, which lost 1 base and 2 bases, there was a span of 9 bases. The CDR3 is made up of 15 amino acids. Germline CDR1 SGHNT, CDR2 YENEEA. CDR3 in amino acids: CASSLGGVTYNEQFF. The CDR3, as DNA: TGTGCCAGCAGCTTAGGTGGAGTCACCTACAATGAGCAGTTCTTC.

V and J are TRBV11-3 and TRBJ2-1; 8 bases fit TRBD2. Germline lookup yields CDR1 SGHNT and CDR2 YENEEA. This CDR3 contains 15 residues. V gave up 3 bases and J gave up 4 bases; unmatched junction bases: 5. The CDR3 is CASSLAGGIYNEQFF. In nucleotides, the CDR3 is TGTGCCAGCAGCTTGGCGGGAGGCATATACAATGAGCAGTTCTTC.

This sequence joins TRBV7-2 and TRBJ2-3; tentatively, D is TRBD2 (5 bases). CDR3 length equals 14 residues. Trimming shortened V by 7 bases and J by 1 base, and 12 bases separated the two germline ends. Germline V gives CDR1 SGHTA, CDR2 FQGNSA. The CDR3 DNA follows: TGTGCCAGCACCCTGCGGGCCCGCACAGATACGCAGTATTTT. Protein: CASTLRARTDTQYF.

This chain uses TRBV18 with TRBJ2-5, with unresolved D. Trimming cost V 2 bases and J 1 base, with 11 bases left between them. The CDR3 length is 15 residues. Looked up from germline, CDR1 is KGHSH and CDR2 is LQKENI. The CDR3 here is CASSPKAEPQETQYF. CDR3 nucleotide sequence: TGTGCCAGCTCACCAAAGGCAGAACCCCAAGAGACCCAGTACTTC.

The chain uses TRBV12-5 and TRBJ2-5; no firm D call. Germline V gene sequence: CDR1 LGHNT, CDR2 FRNRAP. The CDR3 sequence is 13 residues long. Trimming removed 6 bases at V and 5 bases at J, with 13 bases between. The CDR3 DNA follows: TGTGCTAGTGGCCCCTCAGGAGTGGAGACCCAGTACTTC. This gives the protein CASGPSGVETQYF.

The chain recombines TRBV7-2 with TRBJ2-6; D gene unclear. The CDR3 runs to 16 residues. CDR1 is SGHTA and CDR2 is FQGNSA in the germline V gene. The V end was cut by 7 bases, the J end by 3 bases, with 16 bases between. This CDR3 is CASTRTRASGANVLTF. CDR3 nucleotide sequence: TGTGCCAGCACCCGAACCCGAGCGAGTGGGGCCAACGTCCTGACTTTC.

This clone was picked up one time. The rearrangement uses TRBV7-2 and TRBJ2-5, with D perhaps TRBD1 (5 bases). V dropped 5 bases and J dropped 2 bases, with 15 bases sitting between them. This CDR3 is 15 amino acids long. CDR1 SGHTA and CDR2 FQGNSA come from the germline V gene. Here the CDR3 DNA reads TGTGCCAGCAGCGCCCAGCCGAGACAGCAAGAGACCCAGTACTTC. Protein: CASSAQPRQQETQYF.

The chain uses TRBV27 and TRBJ2-7; D possibly corresponds to TRBD2 (5 bases). Germline CDR1 and CDR2: MNHEY and SMNVEV (reference sequence). The CDR3 runs to 15 residues. V shed 4 bases and J shed 3 bases, with 16 bases lying between them. As DNA, the CDR3 is TGTGCCAGCAGTTCCCTAGACGGACTGAACTACGAGCAGTACTTC. Protein: CASSSLDGLNYEQYF.

This clone appeared once. The chain joins TRBV2 to TRBJ2-2; 10 bases fit TRBD2. Germline loops: CDR1 SNHLY, CDR2 FYNNEI. The V and J ends lost 3 bases and 7 bases, in that order; junction bases with no gene match: 5. This CDR3 is built from 15 residues. Written as DNA, the CDR3 is TGTGCCAGCAGTGATCTAGCGGGAGTGGGCGGGGAGCTGTTTTTT. It codes for CASSDLAGVGGELFF.

This clone was detected once. The chain employs TRBV2 and TRBJ2-7; 11 bases line up with TRBD1. The germline CDR1 and CDR2 sequences are SNHLY and FYNNEI. Germline trimming cut 6 bases from V and 5 bases from J; bases unmatched to any gene: 9. The CDR3 sequence is 15 residues long. CDR3 DNA sequence: TGTGCCAGCAGCACCGGGACAGGGGGTTGGGACGAGCAGTACTTC. Translation: CASSTGTGGWDEQYF.

This chain joins TRBV18 and TRBJ2-1, with D possibly being TRBD1 (6 bases). The CDR3 totals 14 residues. Per germline, CDR1 KGHSH and CDR2 LQKENI. Trimming left V 3 bases short and J 8 bases short, with 14 bases between. In nucleotides, the CDR3 is TGTGCCAGCTCACCGGAGACAGGTTATGATGAGCAGTTCTTC. It codes for CASSPETGYDEQFF. Full variable domain (outside the CDR3, taken from reference TRBV18 and TRBJ2-1): NAGVMQNPRHLVRRRGQEARLRCSPMKGHSHVYWYRQLPEEGLKFMVYLQKENIIDESGMPKERFSAEFPKEGPSILRIQQVVRGDSAAYFCASSPETGYDEQFFGPGTRLTVL.

A word on this clone: Other nucleotide sequences from this sample produce the same CDR3. The DNA of the CDR3 is TGTGCCAGCAGCTTAACCGGGCGCACTGAAGCTTTCTTT. Its protein product is CASSLTGRTEAFF. The chain links TRBV11-2 to TRBJ1-1; D is undetermined. The CDR3 is 13 amino acids. The ends were cut back, 2 bases at V and 4 bases at J, with 8 bases in the middle. From germline, CDR1 is SGHAT and CDR2 FQNNGV.

The V call is TRBV28, the J call TRBJ2-5; 7 bases align to TRBD2. CDR1 and CDR2 (germline): MDHEN, SYDVKM. The junction had 9 bases not matched to a gene; V was cut back by 1 base and J by 4 bases. The CDR3 length is 16 residues. CDR3 nucleotide sequence: TGTGCCAGCAGTTTATTCTCTGCGGGAGCCCGAGAGACCCAGTACTTC. This sequence encodes CASSLFSAGARETQYF.

The chain combines TRBV5-1 with TRBJ1-6, with 7 bases matching TRBD1. Germline V gene lookup returns CDR1 SGHRS and CDR2 YFSETQ. This CDR3 spans 15 amino acids. V gave up 4 bases and J gave up 8 bases; unmatched junction bases: 9. Here the CDR3 reads CASSARQGLDSPLHF. CDR3 DNA sequence: TGCGCCAGCAGCGCAAGACAGGGATTGGATTCACCCCTCCACTTT.

V usage is TRBV11-3 and J usage is TRBJ2-5; TRBD1 aligns across 8 bases. Looked up from germline, CDR1 is SGHNT and CDR2 is YENEEA. J gave up 5 bases and V 1 base, and 3 bases lay outside the gene matches. The CDR3 is 14 residues long. The CDR3 DNA follows: TGTGCCAGCAGCTTAGCAGGGGGCCAGGAGACCCAGTACTTC. This encodes CASSLAGGQETQYF.

This clone appeared once. The chain has TRBV27 and TRBJ2-6; D unresolved. V lost 7 bases and J lost 1, with 26 bases in between. Germline assignment: CDR1 MNHEY and CDR2 SMNVEV (reference sequence). The CDR3 covers 20 residues. DNA of the CDR3: TGTGCCAGCACCTTATATTCGGTGGGATGGCCTGATTCTGGGGCCAACGTCCTGACTTTC. It yields the protein CASTLYSVGWPDSGANVLTF.

V and J are TRBV27 and TRBJ1-5; the D gene is possibly TRBD1 (5 bases). V was shortened by 5 bases and J by 2 bases, with 19 bases between the two germline ends. The CDR3 covers 17 residues. Germline loops: CDR1 MNHEY, CDR2 SMNVEV (reference sequence). CDR3 bases: TGTGCCAGCAGTCGGGACCGAAAGAGCTGGGGCAATCAGCCCCAGCATTTT. It encodes CASSRDRKSWGNQPQHF.

The chain is built from TRBV19 and TRBJ1-3; weak D call: TRBD1 (6 bases). The V and J ends lost 3 bases and 0 bases respectively, with 12 bases between them. CDR1 LNHDA and CDR2 SQIVND come from the germline V gene (reference sequence). The length of the CDR3 is 16 residues. The CDR3 DNA is TGTGCCAGTAGTATCCTCAGGGGCGGCTCTGGAAACACCATATATTTT. It yields the protein CASSILRGGSGNTIYF.

The V call is TRBV28, the J call TRBJ2-2; D might be TRBD1 (6 bases). The CDR3 length is 15 residues. With 6 bases removed from V and 7 bases from J, the gap between germline ends came to 18 bases. Germline lookup yields CDR1 MDHEN and CDR2 SYDVKM. CDR3 protein: CASRSPGKGDGELFF. Here the CDR3 DNA reads TGTGCCAGCAGGTCCCCCGGGAAGGGGGACGGGGAGCTGTTTTTT.

The V and J genes are TRBV2 and TRBJ1-3; D remains ambiguous. The V and J ends lost 4 bases and 7 bases respectively, with 11 bases between them. The CDR3 is 13 residues long. CDR1 is SNHLY, CDR2 FYNNEI, per germline. The CDR3 region has the DNA TGTGCCAGCAGTGCCGCGTCGGTCAACACCATATATTTT. Amino acids: CASSAASVNTIYF. Using reference TRBV2 and TRBJ1-3 for the parts outside the CDR3, the full variable domain is EPEVTQTPSHQVTQMGQEVILRCVPISNHLYFYWYRQILGQKVEFLVSFYNNEISEKSEIFDDQFSVERPDGSNFTLKIRSTKLEDSAMYFCASSAASVNTIYFGEGSWLTVV.

The genes are TRBV5-1 and TRBJ1-3; D perhaps matches TRBD1 (6 bases). The CDR3 length is 18 residues. Trimming shortened V by 4 bases and J by 0 bases, and 20 bases separated the two germline ends. The germline CDR1 and CDR2 sequences are SGHRS and YFSETQ. The CDR3 DNA reads TGCGCCAGCAGCCTAAGGGTCGGGACACTAGACTCTGGAAACACCATATATTTT. It is translated as CASSLRVGTLDSGNTIYF.

In regard to this clone: Other DNA sequences in this specimen translate into the identical CDR3. The chain uses TRBV7-3 and TRBJ2-1, with D unclear. Between the trimmed V and J ends, which lost 4 bases and 0 bases, there was a span of 10 bases. The CDR3 contains 15 residues. Per germline, CDR1 SGHTA and CDR2 FQGTGA. The CDR3 here is CASSSDGSSYNEQFF. In DNA, the CDR3 is TGTGCCAGCAGCTCGGACGGTAGCTCCTACAATGAGCAGTTCTTC.

CDR3 in DNA: TGCAGCGTTGTGGTTGGACAGGGTCAAGAGACCCAGTACTTC. Its translation: CSVVVGQGQETQYF. The chain uses TRBV29-1 and TRBJ2-5; TRBD1 aligns across 8 bases. V lost 4 bases, J lost 2 bases, and 6 bases stayed unmatched. CDR1 is SQVTM, CDR2 ANQGSEA, per germline. The CDR3 contains 14 residues.

This chain connects TRBV11-1 to TRBJ2-1; D unresolved. The CDR3 is 14 residues long. Looked up from germline, CDR1 is SGHAT and CDR2 is FQDESV (reference sequence). Trimming pared 0 bases from V and 2 bases from J, leaving 5 bases between. CDR3 residues: CASSLAVTYNEQFF. The CDR3 coding sequence is TGTGCCAGCAGCTTAGCGGTTACCTACAATGAGCAGTTCTTC.

The CDR3 loop reads CASRDLAGLYEQYF. CDR3 coding DNA: TGCGCCAGCAGAGATCTAGCGGGCCTCTACGAGCAGTACTTC. This chain connects TRBV5-1 to TRBJ2-7, with 8 bases matching TRBD2. V lost 5 bases to trimming and J lost 3 bases; unmatched junction nucleotides: 7. The germline V gene encodes CDR1 SGHRS and CDR2 YFSETQ. The CDR3 loop spans 14 amino acids.